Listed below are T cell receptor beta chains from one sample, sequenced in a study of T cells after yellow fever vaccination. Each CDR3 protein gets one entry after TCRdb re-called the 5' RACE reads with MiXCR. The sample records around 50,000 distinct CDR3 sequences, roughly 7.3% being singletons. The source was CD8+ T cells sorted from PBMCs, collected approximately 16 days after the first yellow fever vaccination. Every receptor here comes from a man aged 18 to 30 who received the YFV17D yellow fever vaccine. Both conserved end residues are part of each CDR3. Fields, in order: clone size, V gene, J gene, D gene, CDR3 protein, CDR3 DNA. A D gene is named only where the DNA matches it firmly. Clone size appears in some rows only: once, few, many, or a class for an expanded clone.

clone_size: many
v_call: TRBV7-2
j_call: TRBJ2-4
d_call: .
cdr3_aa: CASSLQGGLAKNIQYF
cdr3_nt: TGTGCCAGCAGCTTACAGGGGGGTCTAGCCAAAAACATTCAGTACTTC

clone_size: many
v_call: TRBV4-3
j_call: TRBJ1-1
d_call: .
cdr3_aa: CASSQGEGIGTEAFF
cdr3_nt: TGCGCCAGCAGCCAAGGAGAAGGGATTGGTACTGAAGCTTTCTTT

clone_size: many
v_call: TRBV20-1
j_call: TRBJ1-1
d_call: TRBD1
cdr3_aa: CSANYRGWENTEAFF
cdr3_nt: TGCAGTGCTAACTACAGGGGTTGGGAGAACACTGAAGCTTTCTTT

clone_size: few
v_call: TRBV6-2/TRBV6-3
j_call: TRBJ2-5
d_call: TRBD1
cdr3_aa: CASSYLSDRARPETQYF
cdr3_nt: TGTGCCAGCAGTTACTTGAGCGACAGGGCAAGACCAGAGACCCAGTACTTC

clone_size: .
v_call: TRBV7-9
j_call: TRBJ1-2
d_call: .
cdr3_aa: CASSSRGGIYGYTF
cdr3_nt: TGTGCCAGCAGCTCCCGGGGAGGGATCTATGGCTACACCTTC

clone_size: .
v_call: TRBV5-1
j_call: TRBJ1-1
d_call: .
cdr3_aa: CASSPGKTTEAFF
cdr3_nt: TGCGCCAGCAGCCCGGGCAAGACCACTGAAGCTTTCTTT

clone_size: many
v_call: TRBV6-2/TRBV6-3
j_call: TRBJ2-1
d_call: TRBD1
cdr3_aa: CASSYSDRVYNEQFF
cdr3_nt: TGTGCCAGCAGTTATTCCGACAGGGTCTACAATGAGCAGTTCTTC

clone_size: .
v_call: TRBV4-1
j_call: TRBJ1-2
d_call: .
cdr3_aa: CASSPREGGGGYTF
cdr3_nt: TGCGCCAGCAGTCCCCGGGAGGGAGGAGGAGGCTACACCTTC

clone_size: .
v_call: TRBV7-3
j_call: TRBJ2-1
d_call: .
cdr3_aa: CASSLGGGGYNEQLF
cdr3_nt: TGTGCCAGCAGCTTAGGGGGTGGCGGTTACAATGAGCAGTTATTC

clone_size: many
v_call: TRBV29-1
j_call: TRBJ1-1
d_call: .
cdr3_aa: CSVGRGDTEAFF
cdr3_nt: TGCAGCGTTGGGCGGGGGGACACTGAAGCTTTCTTT

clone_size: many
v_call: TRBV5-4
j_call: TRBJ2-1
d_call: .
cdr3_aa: CASSPDSSSYNEQFF
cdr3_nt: TGTGCCAGCAGCCCGGACTCGAGCTCCTACAATGAGCAGTTCTTC

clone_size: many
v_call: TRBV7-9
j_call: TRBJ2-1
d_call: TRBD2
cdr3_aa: CASSHSGASKREQFF
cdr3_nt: TGTGCCAGCAGCCATAGCGGGGCGAGTAAGCGGGAGCAGTTCTTC

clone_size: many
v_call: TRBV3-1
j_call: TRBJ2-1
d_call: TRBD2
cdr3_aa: CASSPGIAGAYNEQFF
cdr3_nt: TGTGCCAGCAGTCCCGGGATAGCGGGGGCCTACAATGAGCAGTTCTTC

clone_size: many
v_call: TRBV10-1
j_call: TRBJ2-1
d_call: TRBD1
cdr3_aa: CASSESRQGYNEQFF
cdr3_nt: TGCGCCAGCAGTGAGTCGAGACAGGGATACAATGAGCAGTTCTTC

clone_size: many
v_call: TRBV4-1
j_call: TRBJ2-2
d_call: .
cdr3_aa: CASSPRTDNTGELFF
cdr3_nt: TGCGCCAGCAGCCCTCGGACAGACAACACCGGGGAGCTGTTTTTT